This TCR beta chain is from a study of blood T cell repertoires in COVID-19. Looking at the study overall: Sites across the United States, Italy and Spain contributed samples from acute and convalescent COVID-19. Sources were T cells, B-cell-depleted T cells, or PBMCs; the material itself was cDNA or gDNA.

Patients at the Seattle site were enrolled during active infection and followed longitudinally. The assay was immunoSEQ multiplex PCR, and TCRdb's table has in-frame clones only and misses some. The data hold more than 300,000 clones, with 80% to 90% observed a single time. The CDR3 is made up of 16 amino acids. Germline lookup yields CDR1 MNHEY and CDR2 SMNVEV (reference sequence). Trimming left V 3 bases short and J 2 bases short, with 16 bases between. The sample taken for sequencing was peripheral blood. This rearrangement joins TRBV27 to TRBJ1-1, with D tentatively TRBD1 (6 bases). The receptor was isolated from a woman in her 30s with COVID-19, enrolled during active disease. The CDR3 DNA sequence: TGTGCCAGCAGTTTGGGGGCTGGGTTAATCAACACTGAAGCTTTCTTT. Encoded protein: CASSLGAGLINTEAFF.